The T cell receptor (beta chain) described here comes from a study of blood T cells in healthy people across ages. Study conclusions and caveats: Long-lived donors exceeded aged donors in naive CD4+ cells and diversity. Changes seen in expanded clonotypes were possibly confounded by donor CMV status left unknown.

Then a second PCR, running about 6 to 12 cycles, was carried out with a sample-barcoded 5' primer and a J-beta primer mix. Each CDR3 protein gets one entry after TCRdb re-called the 5' RACE reads with MiXCR. The sample holds over 950,000 distinct CDR3 sequences, roughly 51% seen once. A note on this clonotype: Its matching antigen is unknown.

The receptor was derived from a woman aged 55-75 years in good health. Sequenced input: blood.

In nucleotides, the CDR3 is TGTGCCAGCTTGGACAGGGGCACCTACGAGCAGTACTTC. Translating it yields CASLDRGTYEQYF. The chain employs TRBV7-2 and TRBJ2-4; TRBD1 aligns across 9 bases. Near its end, the DNA agrees better with TRBJ2-7, so the J call may be wrong. The CDR3 is 13 residues long. Germline V lookup: CDR1 SGHTA, CDR2 FQGNSA.